Below, one T cell receptor (beta chain) is given with its context. Its antigen is currently not known. Within one base of it there is no much larger clone, and no base qualities were kept. The library came from the immunoSEQ multiplex PCR assay. An external provider carried out the TCRbeta CDR3 sequencing as a commercial service. The original pipeline was this. The analyses relied on productive nucleotide sequences along with amino acid sequences obtained through in silico translation. To equalise sample size, diversity was assessed as Renyi entropy across alpha values by taking the median of 200 repeated subsamples. For clustering, the distance between each pair of repertoires was computed as one minus the Chao-modified Jaccard index, which corrected for under-sampling. Frequency-weighted overlap with synovial clonotypes was computed over 200 sample sizes, 200 draws without replacement each, and reported at the smaller sample's size. In TCRdb, the immuneACCESS table is reduced to in-frame sequences with V and J assigned. These tables do not hold every clone; where another copy was compared, an unresolved V gene accounts for under half, and the others remain unexplained. Clonal size and the V and J genes are those of that table, whereas D and trimming came from the DNA. This sample has more than 30,000 clones in its table, and around 93% of those were observed once. 2.9% of the sample goes to the ten largest clones.

CDR1 GTSNPN and CDR2 SVGIG are derived from the germline V gene (reference sequence). The CDR3 holds 14 amino acids from the cysteine to the phenylalanine. Here the CDR3 DNA is all that survives: 42 bases in frame from base 1. Trimming at the junction amounts to 2 bases on V and 2 bases on J, and the germline ends lie 10 bases apart. These data belong to a study of circulating and synovial CD4+ cells in juvenile arthritis (dated by TCRdb to the mid-2010s). With regard to the full study: TCRbeta CDR3 repertoires of circulating HLA-DR+ CD4 T cells, bulk blood CD4 T cells and synovial CD4 T cells were compared within each patient. Repertoire sequencing was performed with the aim of confirming enrichment of synovial clonotypes in a circulating synovial-like CD4 T cell subset. What the authors observed across the whole study: Lower diversity was observed in synovial and circulating pathogenic-like lymphocyte repertoires than in bulk blood CD4 repertoires, and some CPL samples were found to be as oligoclonal as synovium. Traditional Vbeta family usage analysis did not detect the difference between circulating pathogenic-like lymphocytes and bulk blood T cells. Circulating pathogenic-like lymphocytes clustered with synovial T cells and shared a substantially higher fraction of CDR3 sequences with synovium than bulk blood. Overlap with synovium increased with sequencing depth, so measured shared-clonotype fractions likely underestimated the full repertoire overlap. Because T cell genome counts differed by at least an order of magnitude between CPL and bulk blood CD4 samples, sample-size effects were addressed.

Donors of the sequenced samples were patients with active juvenile idiopathic arthritis. Cells were sorted right after thawing, and dead cells were excluded with Live/Dead Fixable Near-IR Stain. Sample: CD4+ T cells from blood. The V and J segments used are TRBV30 and TRBJ1-5, and possibly TRBD1, on 5 matching bases. The receptor was derived from a human donor with juvenile idiopathic arthritis. In nucleotides, the sequence is TGTGCCTGGAGTAAATTACAGGGCAATCAGCCCCAGCATTTT. Translated, it reads CAWSKLQGNQPQHF.